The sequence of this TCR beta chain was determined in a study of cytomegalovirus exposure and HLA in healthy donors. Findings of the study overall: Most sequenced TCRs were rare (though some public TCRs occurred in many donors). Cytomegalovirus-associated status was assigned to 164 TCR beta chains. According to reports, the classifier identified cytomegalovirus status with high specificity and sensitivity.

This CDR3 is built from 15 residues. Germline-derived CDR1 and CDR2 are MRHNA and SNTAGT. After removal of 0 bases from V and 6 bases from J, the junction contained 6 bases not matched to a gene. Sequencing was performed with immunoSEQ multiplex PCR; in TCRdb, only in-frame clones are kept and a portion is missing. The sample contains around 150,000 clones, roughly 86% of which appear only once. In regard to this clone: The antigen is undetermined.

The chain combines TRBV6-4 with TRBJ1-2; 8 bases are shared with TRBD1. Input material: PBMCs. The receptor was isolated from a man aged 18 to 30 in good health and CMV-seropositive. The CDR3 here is CASSDSWQGADGYTF. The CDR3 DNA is TGTGCCAGCAGTGACTCGTGGCAGGGGGCAGATGGCTACACCTTC.